The next 5 T cell receptor beta chains were all read from a single sample in a study of Ad26.COV2.S vaccination and SARS-CoV-2 variants. Described treatment: around 19 received Ad26.COV2.S at low or high dose, single or two shots; several received placebo; per-sample allocation not given. Sampling took place 63 days after the first vaccine or placebo injection. Some clones are missing from TCRdb's copy, which holds only in-frame ones; the method was immunoSEQ multiplex PCR. The data hold roughly 300,000 clones, with about 88% observed a single time. The specimen comprised peripheral blood, sampled in a trial of Ad26.COV2.S vaccine versus placebo. The receptor source for this set is a person between 18 and 59 years old who received the Ad26.COV2.S COVID-19 vaccine or a placebo.

This chain joins TRBV12-5 and TRBJ1-2; D might be TRBD1 (5 bases). Germline CDR1 is LGHNT and CDR2 is FRNRAP. V lost 5 bases, J lost 0 bases, and 10 bases lay in between. CDR3 length: 14 residues. Here the CDR3 reads CASGLGPANYGYTF. CDR3 in DNA: TGTGCTAGTGGTCTGGGACCAGCTAACTATGGCTACACCTTC.

The chain links TRBV19 to TRBJ2-7; either TRBD1 or TRBD2 may fit D (5 bases each). The V and J ends lost 3 bases and 9 bases respectively, with 15 bases between them. CDR1 is LNHDA and CDR2 is SQIVND in the germline V gene (reference sequence). The CDR3 contains 13 residues. The chain's CDR3 is CASSIRDGSGQYF. The CDR3 nucleotides read TGTGCCAGTAGTATCCGGGACGGGTCGGGGCAGTACTTC.

The chain employs TRBV7-3 and TRBJ2-5; a weak D match, TRBD1 (6 bases). Per germline, CDR1 SGHTA and CDR2 FQGTGA. CDR3 length: 14 residues. V lost 3 bases to trimming and J lost 0 bases, with 8 bases between them. The CDR3 here is CASSLDRYQETQYF. CDR3 nucleotides: TGTGCCAGCAGCTTGGACAGATACCAAGAGACCCAGTACTTC.

The chain joins TRBV9 to TRBJ1-1, with a possible D match to TRBD1 (6 bases). With 0 bases removed from V and 4 bases from J, the gap between germline ends came to 13 bases. Germline V CDR1 and CDR2: SGDLS, YYNGEE. The CDR3 covers 15 residues. CDR3: CASSVEAGVITEAFF. DNA for the CDR3: TGTGCCAGCAGCGTAGAGGCAGGGGTCATCACTGAAGCTTTCTTT.

The table lists this clone with a count of one. The chain has TRBV18 and TRBJ1-6, with D tentatively TRBD1 (5 bases). Trimming pared 4 bases from V and 9 bases from J, leaving 10 bases between. This CDR3 contains 13 residues. Germline V gene sequence: CDR1 KGHSH, CDR2 LQKENI. In DNA, the CDR3 is TGTGCCAGCTCACGGGGGGATGGTTCACCCCTCCACTTT. This sequence encodes CASSRGDGSPLHF.